This passage covers 29 T cell receptor beta chains from one sample sequenced in a study of neoadjuvant anti-PD-1 for oral cavity cancer. Produced via immunoSEQ multiplex PCR; TCRdb's table is partial and in-frame only. The sample contains about 14,000 clones, more than 70% of which appear only once. Time point: after neoadjuvant nivolumab, at surgical resection. Source: PBMCs, taken after nivolumab (anti-PD-1) treatment. Receptor source: a person aged 40 to 85 with oral cavity squamous cell carcinoma.

The table lists this clone with a count of one. The J gene is TRBJ2-5, the V gene TRBV6-6, with unresolved D. Germline assignment: CDR1 MNHNY and CDR2 SVGAGI (reference sequence). This CDR3 comprises 8 residues. CDR3 nucleotides: TGTGTCCGGCCGACCCAGTACTTC. Its translation: CVRPTQYF.

This clone was recorded once. V gene TRBV2 combines with J gene TRBJ2-5; TRBD2 agrees at 11 bases. Looked up from germline, CDR1 is SNHLY and CDR2 is FYNNEI. The junction had 12 bases not matched to a gene; V was cut back by 8 bases and J by 1 base. This CDR3 is built from 17 residues. The CDR3 sequence is CASGAGLTSGTQETQYF. The CDR3, as DNA: TGTGCCAGCGGAGCGGGCCTGACTAGCGGGACCCAAGAGACCCAGTACTTC.

The J gene is TRBJ1-3, the V gene TRBV28; 7 nucleotides line up with TRBD1. The CDR3 covers 14 residues. V lost 4 bases and J lost 2; bases outside the gene matches: 2. Per the germline V gene, CDR1 is MDHEN and CDR2 is SYDVKM. The CDR3: CASSSQGAGNTIYF. For the CDR3, the DNA is TGTGCCAGCAGTTCGCAGGGGGCTGGAAACACCATATATTTT.

V gene TRBV4-1 combines with J gene TRBJ1-4, with 7 bases lining up with TRBD1. V shed 2 bases and J 2 bases; nucleotides not matched to a gene: 5. Germline V CDR1 and CDR2: MGHRA, YSYEKL. The CDR3 is 16 residues long. CDR3 DNA sequence: TGCGCCAGCAGCCAACTGACAGGGCGGACTAATGAAAAACTGTTTTTT. Its translation is CASSQLTGRTNEKLFF.

This sequence joins TRBV5-5 and TRBJ2-7; D gene unclear. Per germline, CDR1 SGHKS and CDR2 YYEKEE (reference sequence). The CDR3 runs to 15 residues. V lost 2 bases to trimming and J lost 5 bases, with 17 bases between them. CDR3 residues: CASSFSSAPRDEQYF. The CDR3 bases are TGTGCCAGCAGCTTTAGTTCGGCCCCTAGGGACGAGCAGTACTTC.

The chain combines TRBV19 with TRBJ2-1; 11 bases fit TRBD2. Germline-derived CDR1 and CDR2 are LNHDA and SQIVND (reference sequence). V was pared by 6 bases and J by 2 bases, with 3 bases of the junction left unmatched. CDR3 length: 15 amino acids. For the CDR3, the DNA is TGTGCCAGTAGCAAGACTAGCGGGGCCTACAATGAGCAGTTCTTC. It specifies CASSKTSGAYNEQFF.

The chain has TRBV27 and TRBJ1-2, with a weak D call TRBD1 (5 bases). The V and J ends lost 5 bases and 2 bases respectively, with 9 bases between them. Germline values: CDR1 MNHEY, CDR2 SMNVEV (reference sequence). CDR3 size: 13 residues. In nucleotides, the CDR3 is TGTGCCAGCAGTGGGACTCAGAACTATGGCTACACCTTC. Amino acids: CASSGTQNYGYTF.

The chain has TRBV7-9 and TRBJ2-5, with D perhaps given as TRBD1 or TRBD2 (5 bases each). The CDR3 is 14 residues long. Germline V CDR1 and CDR2: SEHNR, FQNEAQ (reference sequence). The ends were cut back, 5 bases at V and 2 bases at J, with 12 bases in the middle. The CDR3 spells CASSPRDGQETQYF. The CDR3 nucleotides read TGTGCCAGCAGCCCCCGGGACGGACAAGAGACCCAGTACTTC.

The chain combines TRBV5-1 with TRBJ1-2, with D uncertain. V was pared by 4 bases and J by 3 bases, with 19 bases between. CDR1 SGHRS and CDR2 YFSETQ come from the germline V gene. This CDR3 comprises 16 residues. CDR3 bases: TGCGCCAGCAGCGACTTTATACTAAAATTGCACTATGGCTACACCTTC. Amino acid sequence: CASSDFILKLHYGYTF. The entire variable domain, with the rest obtained from reference TRBV5-1 and TRBJ1-2, is as follows: KAGVTQTPRYLIKTRGQQVTLSCSPISGHRSVSWYQQTPGQGLQFLFEYFSETQRNKGNFPGRFSGRQFSNSRSEMNVSTLELGDSALYLCASSDFILKLHYGYTFGSGTRLTVV.

The V gene is TRBV27, the J gene TRBJ1-1; no reliable D call. The germline V gene has CDR1 MNHEY and CDR2 SMNVEV (reference sequence). Trimming left V 4 bases short and J 1 base short, with 7 bases between. The CDR3 totals 13 residues. CDR3 bases: TGTGCCAGCAGTTGGGGTGGGAACACTGAAGCTTTCTTT. Its protein is CASSWGGNTEAFF.

This chain connects TRBV6-4 to TRBJ2-2, with a tentative D call TRBD2 (6 bases). The CDR3 consists of 15 residues. Germline CDR1 MRHNA, CDR2 SNTAGT. V shed 7 bases and J shed 5 bases, with 17 bases lying between them. Written as DNA, the CDR3 is TGTGCCAGCAAAAACAAGGCCGGGGGAACCGGGGAGCTGTTTTTT. Protein: CASKNKAGGTGELFF.

The V call is TRBV19, the J call TRBJ1-2; D call uncertain. Germline-derived CDR1 and CDR2 are LNHDA and SQIVND (reference sequence). The CDR3 totals 13 residues. Trimming stripped 7 bases from V and 2 bases from J, with 11 bases between. The CDR3 bases are TGTGCCAGTAATCCCAGCCTAAACTATGGCTACACCTTC. Translated: CASNPSLNYGYTF. The whole variable domain, filled in from reference TRBV19 and TRBJ1-2, reads DGGITQSPKYLFRKEGQNVTLSCEQNLNHDAMYWYRQDPGQGLRLIYYSQIVNDFQKGDIAEGYSVSREKKESFPLTVTSAQKNPTAFYLCASNPSLNYGYTFGSGTRLTVV.

The chain carries TRBV7-9 and TRBJ2-1, with 11 bases lining up with TRBD2. V shed 10 bases and J 9 bases; nucleotides not matched to a gene: 17. CDR1 and CDR2 from the germline V gene are SEHNR and FQNEAQ (reference sequence). This CDR3 contains 16 residues. DNA of the CDR3: TGTGCCACCCCGGTACTAGCGGGGGTTCCGGGCAGTGAGCAGTTCTTC. Translation gives CATPVLAGVPGSEQFF.

The gene calls are TRBV7-7 and TRBJ1-1; the D is unclear. Germline V gene sequence: CDR1 SSHAT, CDR2 FNYEAQ (reference sequence). V gave up 8 bases and J gave up 4 bases, with 14 bases separating them. This CDR3 contains 13 residues. The CDR3 sequence is CASRPVASTEAFF. CDR3 nucleotide sequence: TGTGCCAGCCGCCCCGTCGCGAGCACTGAAGCTTTCTTT.

The chain uses TRBV25-1 and TRBJ2-5, with D perhaps matching TRBD1 or TRBD2 (5 bases each). Trimming stripped 3 bases from V and 0 bases from J, with 8 bases between. Germline CDR1 reads MGHDK; CDR2 reads SYGVNS. The CDR3 is 14 residues long. The CDR3 DNA reads as TGTGCCAGCAGTGACCGGGGCAACCAAGAGACCCAGTACTTC. The encoded protein is CASSDRGNQETQYF.

The V and J genes are TRBV28 and TRBJ1-1; 8 bases are shared with TRBD1. The V segment lost 7 bases and the J segment 7 bases; nucleotides outside the gene matches: 14. From germline, CDR1 is MDHEN and CDR2 SYDVKM. CDR3 length equals 15 residues. The CDR3 nucleotides are TGTGCCAGCACCCCGGGGGGGACAGGTTATTTTGAAGCTTTCTTT. Its translation: CASTPGGTGYFEAFF.

The rearrangement links TRBV9 to TRBJ1-5, with 7 bases identical to TRBD1. The V gene end was trimmed by 3 bases and the J gene end by 3 bases; junction bases not matched to a gene: 3. This CDR3 region has 14 residues. Germline CDR1 and CDR2: SGDLS and YYNGEE. As DNA, the CDR3 is TGTGCCAGCAGCGAGACAGGGTACAATCAGCCCCAGCATTTT. Protein product: CASSETGYNQPQHF.

The sample holds a few counts of this clone. CDR3 region: CASSWRPTGELFF. The CDR3 DNA reads TGTGCCAGCAGCTGGCGACCGACCGGGGAGCTGTTTTTT. This chain uses TRBV7-2 with TRBJ2-2; D gene ambiguous. V was clipped by 4 bases and J by 5 bases, with 8 bases between them. The CDR3 consists of 13 residues. Germline V gene data show CDR1 as SGHTA and CDR2 as FQGNSA.

This CDR3 reads CASSYSRMNTEAFF. In DNA, the CDR3 is TGTGCCAGCAGTTACTCACGAATGAACACTGAAGCTTTCTTT. The chain uses TRBV6-6 and TRBJ1-1, with unresolved D. This CDR3 has 14 amino acids. Germline V gene lookup returns CDR1 MNHNY and CDR2 SVGAGI (reference sequence). V lost 0 bases, J lost 0 bases, and 5 bases lay in between.

The chain joins TRBV19 to TRBJ2-1, with D possibly being TRBD2 (6 bases). Trimming cost V 3 bases and J 4 bases, with 13 bases left between them. The CDR3 runs to 15 residues. Germline V gives CDR1 LNHDA, CDR2 SQIVND (reference sequence). CDR3 loop: CASSIVAAGYNEQFF. The CDR3 DNA reads as TGTGCCAGTAGTATTGTAGCGGCAGGTTACAATGAGCAGTTCTTC.

The rearrangement links TRBV7-9 to TRBJ2-5; 9 nucleotides agree with TRBD1. Germline V gene lookup returns CDR1 SEHNR and CDR2 FQNEAQ (reference sequence). V lost 0 bases, J lost 2 bases, and 1 base stayed unmatched. The CDR3 sequence is 15 residues long. This CDR3 is CASSLAGQGQETQYF. For the CDR3, the DNA is TGTGCCAGCAGCTTAGCCGGACAGGGGCAAGAGACCCAGTACTTC.

This rearrangement joins TRBV30 to TRBJ1-5, with D perhaps TRBD1 (5 bases). CDR3 length: 15 amino acids. CDR1 is GTSNPN, CDR2 SVGIG, per germline (reference sequence). The germline V and J ends were trimmed by 1 base and 7 bases, with 17 bases remaining between them. The CDR3 nucleotides are TGTGCCTGGAGTGCCGATACCGGGGGATACCAGCCCCAGCATTTT. This sequence encodes CAWSADTGGYQPQHF.

This clone was seen once. The rearrangement links TRBV19 to TRBJ1-2; D is unclear. The CDR3 is 15 amino acids. Deletions cut 4 bases from V and 4 bases from J, with 16 bases between. The germline CDR1 and CDR2 sequences are LNHDA and SQIVND (reference sequence). The CDR3 sequence is CASSSSQEYPYGYTF. The CDR3, as DNA: TGTGCCAGTAGTAGTTCACAAGAGTACCCCTATGGCTACACCTTC.

The chain has TRBV2 and TRBJ2-1; possibly TRBD1 for D (6 bases). Trimming shortened V by 7 bases and J by 6 bases, and 16 bases separated the two germline ends. The CDR3 length is 14 residues. Germline V gene lookup returns CDR1 SNHLY and CDR2 FYNNEI. CDR3 nucleotides: TGTGCCAGCAAGGGGGACGTATACTCCAATGAGCAGTTCTTC. This gives the protein CASKGDVYSNEQFF.

The DNA of the CDR3 is TGTGCCAGCAGCTTAGGGGCTCCACTGCTGAACACTGAAGCTTTCTTT. Translation gives CASSLGAPLLNTEAFF. The chain employs TRBV7-6 and TRBJ1-1; unclear D gene. V lost 1 base to trimming and J lost 0 bases, with 12 bases between them. Per germline, CDR1 SGHVS and CDR2 FNYEAQ. The CDR3 contains 16 residues.

The rearrangement joins TRBV28 to TRBJ1-5, with unresolved D. The germline V gene has CDR1 MDHEN and CDR2 SYDVKM. Trimming took 6 bases from V and 7 from J, leaving 13 bases between them. The CDR3 runs to 13 residues. The CDR3 DNA follows: TGTGCCAGCAGCGGTGTCACGGTCCAGCCCCAGCATTTT. It encodes CASSGVTVQPQHF.

The CDR3 reads CASRVTGGKNQFF. The DNA for the CDR3 is TGTGCCAGCAGAGTGACAGGGGGGAAGAACCAGTTCTTC. V usage is TRBV28 and J usage is TRBJ2-1; 9 bases align to TRBD1. The CDR3 sequence is 13 residues long. Germline-derived CDR1 and CDR2 are MDHEN and SYDVKM. V shed 6 bases, J shed 13 bases, and the junction held 10 bases outside the gene matches.

In its sample, this clone was seen a few times. The V gene is TRBV10-1, the J gene TRBJ1-1; 7 positions agree with TRBD1. The germline V gene has CDR1 WNHNN and CDR2 SYGVQD (reference sequence). The CDR3 has 14 amino acids. The trim removed 4 bases at V and 4 bases at J, leaving 6 bases unmatched. The CDR3 region has the DNA TGCGCCAGCAGTGGGGACAGTGGCCGCACTGAAGCTTTCTTT. Encoded protein: CASSGDSGRTEAFF.

J is TRBJ1-6 and V is TRBV14, with a tentative D call TRBD1 (5 bases). The V end lost 1 base, the J end lost 9 bases, and 10 bases lay between the germline ends. Germline V gives CDR1 SGHDN, CDR2 FVKESK. The CDR3 spans 14 residues. The CDR3 nucleotides read TGTGCCAGCAGCCAAGCAGGGAGGTTTTCACCCCTCCACTTT. It codes for CASSQAGRFSPLHF.